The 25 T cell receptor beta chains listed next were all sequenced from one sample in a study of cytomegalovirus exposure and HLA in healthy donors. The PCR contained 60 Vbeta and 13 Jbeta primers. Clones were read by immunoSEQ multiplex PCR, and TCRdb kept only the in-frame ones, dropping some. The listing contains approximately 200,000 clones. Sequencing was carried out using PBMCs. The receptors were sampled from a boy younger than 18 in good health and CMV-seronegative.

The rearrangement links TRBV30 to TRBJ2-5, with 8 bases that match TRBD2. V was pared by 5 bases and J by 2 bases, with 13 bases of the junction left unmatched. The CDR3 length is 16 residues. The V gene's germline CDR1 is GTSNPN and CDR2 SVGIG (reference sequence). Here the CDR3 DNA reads TGTGCCTGGCACGGAGACCCTACGGGGGGGCAAGAGACCCAGTACTTC. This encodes CAWHGDPTGGQETQYF.

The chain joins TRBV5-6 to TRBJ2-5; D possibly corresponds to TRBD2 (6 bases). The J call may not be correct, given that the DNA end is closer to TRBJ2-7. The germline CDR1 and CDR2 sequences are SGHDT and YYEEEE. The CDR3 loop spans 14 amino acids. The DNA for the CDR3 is TGTGCCAGCAGCTTGGGACTAGAAACCTACGAGCAGTACTTC. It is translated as CASSLGLETYEQYF.

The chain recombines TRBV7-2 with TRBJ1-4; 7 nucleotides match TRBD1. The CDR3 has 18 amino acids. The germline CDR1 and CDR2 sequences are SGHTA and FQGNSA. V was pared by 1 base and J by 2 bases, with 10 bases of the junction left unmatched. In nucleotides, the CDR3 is TGTGCCAGCAGCTTAGGACAGGGAGGAGGAGGGACTAATGAAAAACTGTTTTTT. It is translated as CASSLGQGGGGTNEKLFF.

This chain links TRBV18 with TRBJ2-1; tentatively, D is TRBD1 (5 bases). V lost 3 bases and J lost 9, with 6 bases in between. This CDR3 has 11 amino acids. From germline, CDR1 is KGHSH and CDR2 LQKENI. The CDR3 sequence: CASSPGAEQFF. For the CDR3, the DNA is TGTGCCAGCTCACCTGGGGCTGAGCAGTTCTTC.

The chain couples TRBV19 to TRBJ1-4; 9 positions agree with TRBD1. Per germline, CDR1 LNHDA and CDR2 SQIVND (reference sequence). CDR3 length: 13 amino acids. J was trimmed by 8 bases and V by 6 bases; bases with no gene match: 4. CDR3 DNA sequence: TGTGCCAGTAGAGGGACAGGGATAGAAAAACTGTTTTTT. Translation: CASRGTGIEKLFF.

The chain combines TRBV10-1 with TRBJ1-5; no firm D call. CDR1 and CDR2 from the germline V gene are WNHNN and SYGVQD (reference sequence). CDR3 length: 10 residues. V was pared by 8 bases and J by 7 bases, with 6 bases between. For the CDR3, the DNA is TGCGCCAGCCGAGAACAGCCCCAGCATTTT. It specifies CASREQPQHF.

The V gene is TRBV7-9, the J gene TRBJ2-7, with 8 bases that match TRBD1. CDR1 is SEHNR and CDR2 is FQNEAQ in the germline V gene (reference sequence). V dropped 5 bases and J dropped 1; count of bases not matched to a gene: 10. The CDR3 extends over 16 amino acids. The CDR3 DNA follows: TGTGCCAGCAGCCATCCGGGACAGGCGACTTCCTACGAGCAGTACTTC. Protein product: CASSHPGQATSYEQYF.

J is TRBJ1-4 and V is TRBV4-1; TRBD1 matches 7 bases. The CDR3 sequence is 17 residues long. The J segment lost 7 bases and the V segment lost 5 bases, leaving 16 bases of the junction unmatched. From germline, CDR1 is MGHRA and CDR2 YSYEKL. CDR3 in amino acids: CASSKGVGGAYGEKLFF. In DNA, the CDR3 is TGCGCCAGCAGCAAAGGGGTAGGGGGCGCATATGGTGAAAAACTGTTTTTT.

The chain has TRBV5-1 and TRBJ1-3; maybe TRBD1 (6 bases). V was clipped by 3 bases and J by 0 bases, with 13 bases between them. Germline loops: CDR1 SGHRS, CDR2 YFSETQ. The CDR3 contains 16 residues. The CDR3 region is CASSYTGPDSGNTIYF. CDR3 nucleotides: TGCGCCAGCAGCTATACAGGGCCAGACTCTGGAAACACCATATATTTT.

CDR3 region: CASRRGPETDTQYF. CDR3 nucleotides: TGTGCCAGCCGTAGGGGGCCTGAGACAGATACGCAGTATTTT. The chain employs TRBV5-6 and TRBJ2-3; 7 bases line up with TRBD1. The V gene's germline CDR1 is SGHDT and CDR2 YYEEEE. This CDR3 is built from 14 residues. Trimming removed 7 bases from V and 3 bases from J; junction bases left unmatched: 8. The entire variable domain, with the rest obtained from reference TRBV5-6 and TRBJ2-3, is as follows: DAGVTQSPTHLIKTRGQQVTLRCSPKSGHDTVSWYQQALGQGPQFIFQYYEEEERQRGNFPDRFSGHQFPNYSSELNVNALLLGDSALYLCASRRGPETDTQYFGPGTRLTVL.

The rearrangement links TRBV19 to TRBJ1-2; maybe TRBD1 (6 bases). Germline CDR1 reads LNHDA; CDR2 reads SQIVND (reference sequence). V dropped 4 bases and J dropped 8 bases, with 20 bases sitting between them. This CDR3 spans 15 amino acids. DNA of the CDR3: TGTGCCAGTAGTAACCGAGGGGGGGCCTCCTGGGGCTACACCTTC. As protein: CASSNRGGASWGYTF.

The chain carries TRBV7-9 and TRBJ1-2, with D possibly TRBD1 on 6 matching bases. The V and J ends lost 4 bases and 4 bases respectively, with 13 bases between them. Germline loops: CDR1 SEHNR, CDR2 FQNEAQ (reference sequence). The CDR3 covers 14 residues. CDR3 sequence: CASSSGQTFYGYTF. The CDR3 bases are TGTGCCAGCAGCTCCGGACAGACCTTCTATGGCTACACCTTC.

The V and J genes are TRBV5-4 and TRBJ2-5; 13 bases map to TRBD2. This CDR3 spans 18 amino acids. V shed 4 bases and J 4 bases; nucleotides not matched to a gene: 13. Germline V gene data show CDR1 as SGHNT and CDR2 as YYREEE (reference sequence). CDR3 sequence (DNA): TGTGCCAGCAGCGACCGAAAAGGACTAGCGGGGGTGAGAGAGACCCAGTACTTC. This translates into CASSDRKGLAGVRETQYF. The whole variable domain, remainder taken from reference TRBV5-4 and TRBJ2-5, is ETGVTQSPTHLIKTRGQQVTLRCSSQSGHNTVSWYQQALGQGPQFIFQYYREEENGRGNFPPRFSGLQFPNYSSELNVNALELDDSALYLCASSDRKGLAGVRETQYFGPGTRLLVL.

CDR3 sequence reads: CASRTSIGGYGYTF. CDR3 sequence (DNA): TGTGCCAGCAGAACGAGTATAGGGGGTTATGGCTACACCTTC. The chain employs TRBV27 and TRBJ1-2; maybe TRBD1 (6 bases). The CDR3 extends over 14 amino acids. The V gene lost 6 bases and the J gene lost 5 bases, with 16 bases spanning the gap. The germline V gene has CDR1 MNHEY and CDR2 SMNVEV (reference sequence).

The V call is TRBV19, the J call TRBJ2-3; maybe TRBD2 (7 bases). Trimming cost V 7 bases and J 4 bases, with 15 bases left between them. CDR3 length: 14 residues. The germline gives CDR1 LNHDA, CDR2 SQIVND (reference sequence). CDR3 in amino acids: CASTLRGAPDTQYF. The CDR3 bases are TGTGCCAGTACCCTCCGGGGGGCCCCAGATACGCAGTATTTT.

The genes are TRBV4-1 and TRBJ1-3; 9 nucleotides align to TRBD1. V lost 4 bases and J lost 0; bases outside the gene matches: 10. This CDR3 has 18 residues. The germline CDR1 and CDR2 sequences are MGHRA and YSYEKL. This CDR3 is CASSPISGQGYSGNTIYF. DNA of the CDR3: TGCGCCAGCAGCCCGATTTCGGGACAGGGCTACTCTGGAAACACCATATATTTT.

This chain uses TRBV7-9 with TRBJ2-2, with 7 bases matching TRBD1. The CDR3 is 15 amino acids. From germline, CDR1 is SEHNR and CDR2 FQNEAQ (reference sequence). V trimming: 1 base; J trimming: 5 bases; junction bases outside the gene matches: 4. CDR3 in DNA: TGTGCCAGCAGCTTAGGGCAGGGGGAAACCGGGGAGCTGTTTTTT. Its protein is CASSLGQGETGELFF.

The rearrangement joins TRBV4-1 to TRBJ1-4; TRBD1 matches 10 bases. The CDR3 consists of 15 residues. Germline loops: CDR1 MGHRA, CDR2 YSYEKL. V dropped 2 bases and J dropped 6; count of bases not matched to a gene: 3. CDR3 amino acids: CASSQTDRGHEKLFF. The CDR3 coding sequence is TGCGCCAGCAGCCAAACCGACAGGGGGCATGAAAAACTGTTTTTT.

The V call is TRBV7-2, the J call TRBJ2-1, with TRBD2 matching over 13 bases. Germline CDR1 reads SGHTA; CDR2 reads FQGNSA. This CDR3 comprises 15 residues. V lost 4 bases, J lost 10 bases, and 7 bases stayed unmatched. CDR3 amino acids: CASSSGLAGAAEQFF. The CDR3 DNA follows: TGTGCCAGCAGCTCTGGACTAGCGGGGGCTGCCGAGCAGTTCTTC.

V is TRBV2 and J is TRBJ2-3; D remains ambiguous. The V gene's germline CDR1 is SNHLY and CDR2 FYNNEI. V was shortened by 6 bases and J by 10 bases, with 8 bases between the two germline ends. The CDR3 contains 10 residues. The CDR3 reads CASRNRAQYF. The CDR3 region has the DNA TGTGCCAGCAGAAACCGGGCGCAGTATTTT.

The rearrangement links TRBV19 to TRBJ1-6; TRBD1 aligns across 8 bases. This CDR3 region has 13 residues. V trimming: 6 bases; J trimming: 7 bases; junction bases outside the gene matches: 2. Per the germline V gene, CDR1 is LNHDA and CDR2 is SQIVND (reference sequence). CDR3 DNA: TGTGCCAGTAGGGACAGGGAAAATTCACCCCTCCACTTT. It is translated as CASRDRENSPLHF.

CDR3 sequence: CASSYQDRVRYGYTF. The CDR3 nucleotides read TGTGCCAGCAGTTACCAGGACAGGGTCCGATATGGCTACACCTTC. This chain uses TRBV6-5 with TRBJ1-2; 8 bases match TRBD1. This CDR3 contains 15 residues. Germline lookup yields CDR1 MNHEY and CDR2 SVGAGI. V shed 2 bases, J shed 5 bases, and the junction held 7 bases outside the gene matches.

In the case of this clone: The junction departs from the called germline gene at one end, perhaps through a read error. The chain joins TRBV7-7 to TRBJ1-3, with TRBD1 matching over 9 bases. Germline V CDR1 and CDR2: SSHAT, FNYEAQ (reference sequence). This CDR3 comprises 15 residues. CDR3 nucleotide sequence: TGTGCTAGCAGCTCGGGACAGGGAATAGGAAACACCATATATTTT. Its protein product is CASSSGQGIGNTIYF.

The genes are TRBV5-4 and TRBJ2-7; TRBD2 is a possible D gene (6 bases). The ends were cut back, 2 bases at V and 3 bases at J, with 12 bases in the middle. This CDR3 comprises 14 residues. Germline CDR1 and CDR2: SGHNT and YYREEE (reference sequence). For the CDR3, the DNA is TGTGCCAGCAGCTTTGGAACTAGCTACTACGAGCAGTACTTC. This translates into CASSFGTSYYEQYF.

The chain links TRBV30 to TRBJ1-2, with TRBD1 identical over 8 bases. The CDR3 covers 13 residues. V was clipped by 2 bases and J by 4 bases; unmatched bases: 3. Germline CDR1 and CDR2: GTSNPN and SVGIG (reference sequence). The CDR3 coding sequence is TGTGCCTGGAGTCCCCAGGGGGCCTATGGCTACACCTTC. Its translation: CAWSPQGAYGYTF.